This T cell receptor beta chain was identified in a study of shared clonotypes between healthy human individuals. Study outcomes and limitations: Donor scarcity curtailed the genetic and exposure-history diversity represented herein. Across subsets, estimated richness was generally greater for naive than for memory populations.

Per the germline V gene, CDR1 is SEHNR and CDR2 is FQNEAQ (reference sequence). V was shortened by 1 base and J by 5 bases, with 12 bases between the two germline ends. The CDR3 is 14 amino acids. Per the original methods: Without quality scores, immunoSEQ junctional reads could not be filtered like full-length reads. The data were produced by immunoSEQ multiplex PCR, yet TCRdb's version contains in-frame clones alone and is incomplete. D and trimming come from the DNA, and the V and J calls and clone size come from that table. Among over 2 million clones, 85% to 95% were seen once, and the ten largest hold more than 0.35%. With respect to this clone: Its antigen is still unknown.

Sequences were obtained from naive CD4+ T cells from PBMCs. The sample's subset: CD45RA+ positively selected. The rearrangement links TRBV7-9 to TRBJ2-7; maybe TRBD2 (5 bases). The sequence came from a man in his late teens or twenties in good health. Some clones in this sample may be carry-over from other donors' samples. CDR3 sequence: CASSLGTVGDEQYF. CDR3 DNA: TGTGCCAGCAGCTTAGGGACGGTCGGGGACGAGCAGTACTTC.